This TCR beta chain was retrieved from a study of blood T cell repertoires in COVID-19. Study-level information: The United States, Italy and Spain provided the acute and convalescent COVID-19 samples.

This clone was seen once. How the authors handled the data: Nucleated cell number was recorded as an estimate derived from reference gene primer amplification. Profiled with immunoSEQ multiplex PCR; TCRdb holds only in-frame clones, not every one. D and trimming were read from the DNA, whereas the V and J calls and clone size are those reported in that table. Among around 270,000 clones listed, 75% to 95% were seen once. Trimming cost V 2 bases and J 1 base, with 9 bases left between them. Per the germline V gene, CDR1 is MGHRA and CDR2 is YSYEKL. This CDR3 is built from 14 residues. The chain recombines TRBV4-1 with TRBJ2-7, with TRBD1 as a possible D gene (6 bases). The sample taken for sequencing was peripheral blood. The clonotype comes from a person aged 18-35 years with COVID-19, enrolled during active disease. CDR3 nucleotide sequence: TGCGCCAGCAGCCAAATGACAGGTTCCTACGAGCAGTACTTC. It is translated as CASSQMTGSYEQYF.